This TCR beta chain was obtained from a study of blood T cell repertoires in COVID-19. Study details: Acute and convalescent COVID-19 specimens originated in the United States, Italy and Spain. T cells, B-cell-depleted T cells, or PBMCs supplied cDNA or gDNA.

This clone was seen only once. The CDR3 sequence is 14 residues long. Germline V gene lookup returns CDR1 SGHAT and CDR2 FQNNGV. The V end lost 3 bases, the J end lost 7 bases, and 15 bases lay between the germline ends. Per the study methods: How many nucleated cells were present was estimated from reference gene primer amplification. Measured with immunoSEQ multiplex PCR; TCRdb has only the in-frame clones, and not every one. The DNA was the basis for D and trimming; V, J and clone size are from that table. The sample lists about 120,000 clones; around 87% were seen once. The sample was peripheral blood. This rearrangement joins TRBV11-2 to TRBJ2-5, with D perhaps matching TRBD2 (5 bases). This clonotype was obtained from a woman between 70 and 85 years old with acute or convalescent COVID-19. Here the CDR3 reads CASSFPGDTGTQYF. CDR3 in DNA: TGTGCCAGCAGCTTCCCCGGGGATACGGGGACCCAGTACTTC.